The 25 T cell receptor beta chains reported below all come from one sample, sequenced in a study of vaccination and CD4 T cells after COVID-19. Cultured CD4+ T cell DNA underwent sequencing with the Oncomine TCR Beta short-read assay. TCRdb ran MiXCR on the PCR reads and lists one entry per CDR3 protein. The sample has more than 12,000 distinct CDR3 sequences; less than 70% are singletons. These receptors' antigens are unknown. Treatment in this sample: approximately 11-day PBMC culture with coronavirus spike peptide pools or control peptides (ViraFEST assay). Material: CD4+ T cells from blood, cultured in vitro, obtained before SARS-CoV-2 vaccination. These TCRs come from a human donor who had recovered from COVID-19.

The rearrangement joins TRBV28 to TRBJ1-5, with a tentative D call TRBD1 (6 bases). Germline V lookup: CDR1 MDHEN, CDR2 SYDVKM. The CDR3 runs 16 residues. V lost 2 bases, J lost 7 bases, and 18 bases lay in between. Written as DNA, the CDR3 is TGTGCCAGCAGTTTAAAAAAGGTGGCAGGGGCCCAGCCCCAGCATTTT. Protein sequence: CASSLKKVAGAQPQHF.

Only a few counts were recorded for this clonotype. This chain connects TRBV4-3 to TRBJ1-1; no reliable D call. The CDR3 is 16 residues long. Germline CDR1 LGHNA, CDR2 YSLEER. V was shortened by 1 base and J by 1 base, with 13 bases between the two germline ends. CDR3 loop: CASSQGAMLGNTEAFF. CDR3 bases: TGCGCCAGCAGCCAAGGGGCCATGTTGGGGAACACTGAAGCTTTCTTT.

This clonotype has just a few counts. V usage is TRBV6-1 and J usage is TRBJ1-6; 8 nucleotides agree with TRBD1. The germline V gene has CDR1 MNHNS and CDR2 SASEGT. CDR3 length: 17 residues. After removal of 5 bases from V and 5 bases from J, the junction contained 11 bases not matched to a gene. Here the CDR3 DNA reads TGTGCCAGCAGTCCCCTGGGGCAGGGGGCGCATAATTCACCCCTCCACTTT. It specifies CASSPLGQGAHNSPLHF.

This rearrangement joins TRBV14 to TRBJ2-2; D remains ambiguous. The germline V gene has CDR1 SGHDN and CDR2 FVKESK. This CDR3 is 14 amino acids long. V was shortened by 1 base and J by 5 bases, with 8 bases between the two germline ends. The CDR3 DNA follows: TGTGCCAGCAGCCAAGCAAGGGCGACCGGGGAGCTGTTTTTT. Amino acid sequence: CASSQARATGELFF.

The CDR3 sequence is CASSLDYDGKLFF. Here the CDR3 DNA reads TGTGCCAGCAGCTTAGATTATGACGGAAAACTGTTTTTT. The chain joins TRBV7-9 to TRBJ1-4; D remains unclear. The germline V gene encodes CDR1 SEHNR and CDR2 FQNEAQ (reference sequence). V shed 1 base and J shed 10 bases, with 10 bases lying between them. This CDR3 has 13 residues.

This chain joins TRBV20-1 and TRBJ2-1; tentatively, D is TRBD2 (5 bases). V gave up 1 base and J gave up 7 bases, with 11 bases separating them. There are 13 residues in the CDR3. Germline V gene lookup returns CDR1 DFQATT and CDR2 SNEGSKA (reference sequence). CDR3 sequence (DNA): TGCAGTGCTAGAGGGTTCCTAGCAAATGAGCAGTTCTTC. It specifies CSARGFLANEQFF.

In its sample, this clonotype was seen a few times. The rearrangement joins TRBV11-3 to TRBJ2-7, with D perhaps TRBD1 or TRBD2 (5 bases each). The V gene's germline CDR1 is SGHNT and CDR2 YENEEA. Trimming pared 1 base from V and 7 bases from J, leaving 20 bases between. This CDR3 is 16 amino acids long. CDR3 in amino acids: CASSLVAGAGRGEQYF. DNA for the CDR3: TGTGCCAGCAGCTTAGTGGCGGGCGCAGGGCGTGGGGAGCAGTACTTC.

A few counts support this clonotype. The chain's CDR3 is CSARAPTGNQPQHF. CDR3 sequence (DNA): TGCAGTGCTAGAGCCCCTACAGGGAATCAGCCCCAGCATTTT. The V and J genes are TRBV20-1 and TRBJ1-5; possible D gene TRBD1, 6 bases. The V and J ends lost 1 base and 4 bases respectively, with 11 bases between them. The germline V gene encodes CDR1 DFQATT and CDR2 SNEGSKA (reference sequence). This CDR3 spans 14 amino acids.

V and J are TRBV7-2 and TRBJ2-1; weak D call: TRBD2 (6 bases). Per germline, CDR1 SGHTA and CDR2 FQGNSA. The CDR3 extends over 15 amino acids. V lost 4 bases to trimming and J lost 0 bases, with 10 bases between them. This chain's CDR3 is CASSSAGTSYNEQFF. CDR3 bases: TGTGCCAGCAGCTCGGCGGGGACCTCCTACAATGAGCAGTTCTTC. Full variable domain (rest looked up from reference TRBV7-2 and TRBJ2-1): GAGVSQSPSNKVTEKGKDVELRCDPISGHTALYWYRQSLGQGLEFLIYFQGNSAPDKSGLPSDRFSAERTGGSVSTLTIQRTQQEDSAVYLCASSSAGTSYNEQFFGPGTRLTVL.

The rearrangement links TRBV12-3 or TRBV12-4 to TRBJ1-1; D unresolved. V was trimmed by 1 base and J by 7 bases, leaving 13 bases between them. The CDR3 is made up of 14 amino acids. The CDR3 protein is CASSLGGRSGEAFF. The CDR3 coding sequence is TGTGCCAGCAGTTTAGGTGGCAGGAGTGGTGAAGCTTTCTTT.

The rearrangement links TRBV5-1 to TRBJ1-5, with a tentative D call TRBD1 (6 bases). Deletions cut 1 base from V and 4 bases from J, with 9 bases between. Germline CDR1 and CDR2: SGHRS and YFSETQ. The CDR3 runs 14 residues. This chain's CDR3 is CASSLTGRNQPQHF. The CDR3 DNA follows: TGCGCCAGCAGCTTGACAGGGCGGAATCAGCCCCAGCATTTT.

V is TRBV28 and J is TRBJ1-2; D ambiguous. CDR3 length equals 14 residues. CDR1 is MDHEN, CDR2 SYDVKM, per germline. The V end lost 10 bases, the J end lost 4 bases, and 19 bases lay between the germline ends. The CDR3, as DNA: TGTGCCACCCGAGTCGATTCTACTATCTATGGCTACACCTTC. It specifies CATRVDSTIYGYTF.

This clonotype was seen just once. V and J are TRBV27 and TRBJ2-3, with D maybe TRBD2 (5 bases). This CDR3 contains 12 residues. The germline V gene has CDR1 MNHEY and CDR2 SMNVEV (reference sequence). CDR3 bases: TGTGGAAACGGACTCAACACAGATACGCAGTATTTT. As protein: CGNGLNTDTQYF.

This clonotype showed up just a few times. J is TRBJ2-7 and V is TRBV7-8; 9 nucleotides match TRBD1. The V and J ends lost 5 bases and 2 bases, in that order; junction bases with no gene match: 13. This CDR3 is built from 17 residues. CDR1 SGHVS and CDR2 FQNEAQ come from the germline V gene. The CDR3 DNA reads TGTGCCAGCAGCCCGGAGGGACCCGGGACAGGGACCTACGAGCAGTACTTC. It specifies CASSPEGPGTGTYEQYF.

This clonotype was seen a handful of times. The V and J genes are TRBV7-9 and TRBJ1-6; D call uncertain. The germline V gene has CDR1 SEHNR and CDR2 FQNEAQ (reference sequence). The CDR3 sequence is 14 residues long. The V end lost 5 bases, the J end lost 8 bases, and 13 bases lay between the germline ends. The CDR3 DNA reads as TGTGCCAGCAGCCCACAGCCCGAAGATTCACCCCTCCACTTT. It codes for CASSPQPEDSPLHF.

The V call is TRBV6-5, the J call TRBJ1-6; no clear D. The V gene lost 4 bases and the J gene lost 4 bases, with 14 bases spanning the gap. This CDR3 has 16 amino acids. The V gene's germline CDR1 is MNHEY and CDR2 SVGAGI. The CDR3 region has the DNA TGTGCCAGCAGTTTGTCGGGCGGCGGGTATAATTCACCCCTCCACTTT. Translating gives CASSLSGGGYNSPLHF.

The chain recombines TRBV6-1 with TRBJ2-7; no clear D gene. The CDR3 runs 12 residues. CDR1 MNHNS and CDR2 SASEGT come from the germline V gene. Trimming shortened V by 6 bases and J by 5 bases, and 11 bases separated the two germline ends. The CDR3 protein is CASSERLDEQYF. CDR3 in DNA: TGTGCCAGCAGCGAAAGGTTGGACGAGCAGTACTTC.

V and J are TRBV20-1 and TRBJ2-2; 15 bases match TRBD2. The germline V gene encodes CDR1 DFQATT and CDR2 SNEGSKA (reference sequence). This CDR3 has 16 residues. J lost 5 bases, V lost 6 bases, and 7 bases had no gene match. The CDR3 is CSAHLGLAGGTGELFF. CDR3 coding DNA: TGCAGTGCACACCTTGGACTAGCGGGGGGGACCGGGGAGCTGTTTTTT.

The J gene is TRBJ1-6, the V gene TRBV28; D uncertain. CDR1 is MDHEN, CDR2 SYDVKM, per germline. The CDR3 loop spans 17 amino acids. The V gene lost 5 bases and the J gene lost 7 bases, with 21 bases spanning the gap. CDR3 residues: CASSLPTRRAGNSPLHF. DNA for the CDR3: TGTGCCAGCAGTCTACCAACCAGGCGGGCGGGAAATTCACCCCTCCACTTT. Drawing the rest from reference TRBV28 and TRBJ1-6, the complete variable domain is DVKVTQSSRYLVKRTGEKVFLECVQDMDHENMFWYRQDPGLGLRLIYFSYDVKMKEKGDIPEGYSVSREKKERFSLILESASTNQTSMYLCASSLPTRRAGNSPLHFGNGTRLTVT.

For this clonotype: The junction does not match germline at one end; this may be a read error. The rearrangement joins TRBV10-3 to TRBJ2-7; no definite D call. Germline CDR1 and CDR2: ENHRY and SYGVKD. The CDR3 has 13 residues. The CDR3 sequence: CAISDRSSYEQYF. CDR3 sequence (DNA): TGTGCCATCAGTGACAGGAGCTCCTACGAACAGTACTTC.

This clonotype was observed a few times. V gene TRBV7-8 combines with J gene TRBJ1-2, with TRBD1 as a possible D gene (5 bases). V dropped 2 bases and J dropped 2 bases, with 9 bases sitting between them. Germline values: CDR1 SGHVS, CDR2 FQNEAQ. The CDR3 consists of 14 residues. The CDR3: CASSLTRGNYGYTF. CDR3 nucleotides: TGTGCCAGCAGCTTAACGCGGGGGAACTATGGCTACACCTTC.

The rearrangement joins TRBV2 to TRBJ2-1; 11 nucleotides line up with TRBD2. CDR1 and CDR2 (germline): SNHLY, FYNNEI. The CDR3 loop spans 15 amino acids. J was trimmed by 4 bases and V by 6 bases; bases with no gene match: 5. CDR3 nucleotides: TGTGCCAGCAGACCCGGGACTAGCGGTTACAATGAGCAGTTCTTC. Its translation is CASRPGTSGYNEQFF. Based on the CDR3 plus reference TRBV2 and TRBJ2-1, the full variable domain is EPEVTQTPSHQVTQMGQEVILRCVPISNHLYFYWYRQILGQKVEFLVSFYNNEISEKSEIFDDQFSVERPDGSNFTLKIRSTKLEDSAMYFCASRPGTSGYNEQFFGPGTRLTVL.

The CDR3 DNA reads as TGCAGTGCAGCTAGCGGGATTGAAGATACGCAGTATTTT. Translating gives CSAASGIEDTQYF. The chain employs TRBV20-1 and TRBJ2-3, with 9 bases lining up with TRBD2. CDR3 length equals 13 residues. The junction had 6 bases not matched to a gene; V was cut back by 6 bases and J by 5 bases. Germline values: CDR1 DFQATT, CDR2 SNEGSKA (reference sequence).

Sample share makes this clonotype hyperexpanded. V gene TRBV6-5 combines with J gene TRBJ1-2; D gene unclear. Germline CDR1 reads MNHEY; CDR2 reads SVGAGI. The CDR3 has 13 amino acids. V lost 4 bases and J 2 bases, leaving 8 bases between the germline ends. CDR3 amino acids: CASSSGANYGYTF. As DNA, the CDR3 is TGTGCCAGCAGTTCTGGCGCCAACTATGGCTACACCTTC.

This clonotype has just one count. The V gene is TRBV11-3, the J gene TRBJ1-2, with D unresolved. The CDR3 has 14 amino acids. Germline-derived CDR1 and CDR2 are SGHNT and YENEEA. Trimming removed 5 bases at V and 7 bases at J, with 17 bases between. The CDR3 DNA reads TGTGCCAGCAGCCCCGCCGGCAGTGCAAGTGGCTACACCTTC. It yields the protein CASSPAGSASGYTF.